This TCR beta chain came from a study of T cell repertoires in cytomegalovirus infection. The germline V gene has CDR1 GTSNPN and CDR2 SVGIG (reference sequence). The CDR3 contains 14 residues. V lost 2 bases and J 1 base, leaving 11 bases between the germline ends. TCRdb passed the reads through MiXCR, listing each CDR3 protein once. The sample has approximately 750,000 distinct CDR3 sequences, roughly a third seen once. The sequenced sample consisted of PBMCs. This receptor was obtained from a human donor in good health (CMV status not recorded). Some clones in this sample may be carry-over from other donors' samples. This chain links TRBV30 with TRBJ1-1; D might be TRBD1 (6 bases). For the CDR3, the DNA is TGTGCCTGGAGTCCAGGACAGACGAACACTGAAGCTTTCTTT. Residues: CAWSPGQTNTEAFF.